This TCR beta chain was documented in a study of blood T cell repertoires in COVID-19. In the original workflow: Estimation of nucleated cell counts was performed using reference gene primer amplification. Sequencing used immunoSEQ multiplex PCR; TCRdb keeps in-frame clones, though not all of them. The D gene and trimming were derived from the DNA, and the V and J assignments and clone size from that table. The sample yields 90,000 to 140,000 clones, 81% seen once. The specimen sequenced was peripheral blood. This TCR was sampled from a woman in her 70s with acute or convalescent COVID-19.

In DNA form, the CDR3 reads TGCAGCGGTGCGAACAGGGGGTCCACTGAAGCTTTCTTT. Translating it yields CSGANRGSTEAFF. The chain recombines TRBV29-1 with TRBJ1-1; 8 bases align to TRBD1. V shed 7 bases, J shed 4 bases, and the junction held 8 bases outside the gene matches. The CDR3 sequence is 13 residues long. The germline V gene has CDR1 SQVTM and CDR2 ANQGSEA.